This TCR beta chain was retrieved from a study of T cells after yellow fever vaccination. MiXCR, run by TCRdb on the 5' RACE reads, gives a single entry per CDR3 protein. The sample lists 300,000 to 350,000 distinct CDR3 sequences; around 4.5% were seen once. Germline V gene data show CDR1 as KGHDR and CDR2 as SFDVKD. The CDR3 is 11 residues long. On this clonotype: Compared with germline, one end of the junction differs, possibly owing to a read error.

The sample consisted of PBMCs, taken 15 days after the yellow fever booster vaccination. The source is a man aged 18 to 29 who received the YFV17D yellow fever vaccine. The chain is built from TRBV24-1 and TRBJ1-2; unclear D gene. CDR3 bases: TGTGCCACCGGTGATAACTATGGCTACACCTTC. This sequence encodes CATGDNYGYTF.